What follows are 21 T cell receptor beta chains derived from one specimen sequenced in a study of blood T cell repertoires in COVID-19. Profiling relied on immunoSEQ multiplex PCR, and the TCRdb table lists in-frame clones only, not all of them. The table shows some 350,000 clones, with about 87% occurring only once. The material sequenced was PBMCs or T cells enriched from blood (not recorded which). Every receptor here comes from a woman aged 30 to 39 who had recovered from COVID-19.

The chain couples TRBV30 to TRBJ2-1, with D unresolved. The CDR3 totals 12 residues. Trimming removed 4 bases from V and 4 bases from J, with 8 bases in between. Germline CDR1 reads GTSNPN; CDR2 reads SVGIG (reference sequence). DNA for the CDR3: TGTGCCTGGAAGAACTCTTACAATGAGCAGTTCTTC. Its protein is CAWKNSYNEQFF.

This clone was recorded once. This chain connects TRBV2 to TRBJ1-1; D might be TRBD1 (5 bases). The CDR3 sequence is 14 residues long. Germline loops: CDR1 SNHLY, CDR2 FYNNEI. V gave up 3 bases and J gave up 0 bases, with 8 bases separating them. CDR3 in amino acids: CASSDGHMNTEAFF. The CDR3 region has the DNA TGTGCCAGCAGTGACGGACACATGAACACTGAAGCTTTCTTT.

The V call is TRBV18, the J call TRBJ2-3; D unclear. The V end lost 3 bases, the J end lost 1 base, and 5 bases lay between the germline ends. Germline assignment: CDR1 KGHSH and CDR2 LQKENI. This CDR3 comprises 13 residues. CDR3 loop: CASSPSGTDTQYF. CDR3 DNA: TGTGCCAGCTCACCCTCCGGCACAGATACGCAGTATTTT.

This chain links TRBV6-5 with TRBJ2-1; TRBD1 agrees at 7 bases. The junction had 9 bases not matched to a gene; V was cut back by 5 bases and J by 8 bases. Germline V CDR1 and CDR2: MNHEY, SVGAGI. This CDR3 contains 14 residues. The CDR3 DNA is TGTGCCAGCAGTCGTGACAGGGTTAGCGATGAGCAGTTCTTC. It yields the protein CASSRDRVSDEQFF.

V is TRBV11-2 and J is TRBJ2-6; TRBD1 matches 8 bases. The junction had 3 bases not matched to a gene; V was cut back by 4 bases and J by 1 base. The CDR3 runs 16 residues. Germline V gene sequence: CDR1 SGHAT, CDR2 FQNNGV. CDR3 loop: CASSWYRGSGANVLTF. The CDR3 DNA is TGTGCCAGCAGCTGGTACAGGGGGTCTGGGGCCAACGTCCTGACTTTC.

J is TRBJ2-5 and V is TRBV25-1; possible D gene TRBD2, 5 bases. CDR1 and CDR2 from the germline V gene are MGHDK and SYGVNS. The CDR3 totals 13 residues. V lost 7 bases, J lost 2 bases, and 11 bases lay in between. The DNA for the CDR3 is TGTGCCAGCACCCCACCGGGGCAAGAGACCCAGTACTTC. This gives the protein CASTPPGQETQYF.

V usage is TRBV7-9 and J usage is TRBJ1-2; D is undetermined. The CDR3 consists of 13 residues. Germline lookup yields CDR1 SEHNR and CDR2 FQNEAQ (reference sequence). The V end was cut by 1 base, the J end by 7 bases, with 10 bases between. The CDR3 sequence is CASSLVRRLGYTF. The CDR3 bases are TGTGCCAGCAGCTTAGTACGGCGGCTTGGCTACACCTTC.

In its sample, this clone was seen once. This chain joins TRBV7-2 and TRBJ2-7; TRBD2 matches 7 bases. Trimming removed 2 bases from V and 3 bases from J; junction bases left unmatched: 7. The CDR3 loop spans 15 amino acids. From germline, CDR1 is SGHTA and CDR2 FQGNSA. CDR3 in amino acids: CASSLRVGGYYEQYF. CDR3 bases: TGTGCCAGCAGCTTAAGGGTGGGAGGGTACTACGAGCAGTACTTC.

The J gene is TRBJ2-7, the V gene TRBV24-1, with TRBD2 matching over 16 bases. V gave up 4 bases and J gave up 2 bases; unmatched junction bases: 13. CDR1 and CDR2 (germline): KGHDR, SFDVKD. CDR3 length equals 20 residues. The CDR3 region is CATSEKGLAGGRPFPYEQYF. The CDR3, as DNA: TGTGCCACCAGTGAAAAGGGACTAGCGGGGGGGCGACCCTTTCCCTACGAGCAGTACTTC.

The chain links TRBV12-5 to TRBJ1-4; possible D gene TRBD1, 5 bases. The germline gives CDR1 LGHNT, CDR2 FRNRAP. The CDR3 is 15 residues long. V dropped 0 bases and J dropped 6 bases, with 11 bases sitting between them. The CDR3 DNA is TGTGCTAGTGGTTTGGTACGGGGGTTAGATGAAAAACTGTTTTTT. It specifies CASGLVRGLDEKLFF.

V is TRBV5-4 and J is TRBJ1-2; perhaps TRBD1 as D (5 bases). The V gene's germline CDR1 is SGHNT and CDR2 YYREEE (reference sequence). The V and J ends lost 0 bases and 8 bases respectively, with 11 bases between them. The CDR3 loop spans 13 amino acids. CDR3 sequence reads: CASSLVGGEGYTF. The CDR3 DNA sequence: TGTGCCAGCAGCTTGGTCGGGGGGGAGGGCTACACCTTC.

Here the CDR3 reads CASSLELGPANYGYTF. CDR3 coding DNA: TGTGCCAGCAGCTTAGAGTTGGGGCCAGCTAACTATGGCTACACCTTC. The rearrangement links TRBV7-8 to TRBJ1-2; a weak D match, TRBD1 (5 bases). V was cut by 1 base and J by 0 bases, with 12 bases left in between. The length of the CDR3 is 16 residues. From germline, CDR1 is SGHVS and CDR2 FQNEAQ.

The chain couples TRBV27 to TRBJ2-1; the D is unclear. Germline assignment: CDR1 MNHEY and CDR2 SMNVEV (reference sequence). This CDR3 spans 13 amino acids. The V and J ends lost 5 bases and 3 bases respectively, with 8 bases between them. In nucleotides, the CDR3 is TGTGCCAGCAGTCACTCGGGCTACAATGAGCAGTTCTTC. Residues: CASSHSGYNEQFF.

The chain couples TRBV27 to TRBJ1-2; 7 nucleotides align to TRBD1. CDR3 length: 14 amino acids. Looked up from germline, CDR1 is MNHEY and CDR2 is SMNVEV (reference sequence). V shed 1 base, J shed 8 bases, and the junction held 7 bases outside the gene matches. In nucleotides, the CDR3 is TGTGCCAGCAGTTTATGGGCGACAGGGCACGGCTACACCTTC. Translating it yields CASSLWATGHGYTF.

The chain employs TRBV3-1 (or the pseudogene TRBV3-2) and TRBJ2-4, with D tentatively TRBD2 (5 bases). Germline CDR1 reads LGHDT; CDR2 reads YNNKEL (reference sequence). The CDR3 runs to 12 residues. V dropped 0 bases and J dropped 10 bases, with 7 bases sitting between them. This CDR3 is CASSQDRRIQYF. Here the CDR3 DNA reads TGTGCCAGCAGCCAAGATAGGAGGATTCAGTACTTC.

The chain links TRBV3-1 (or the pseudogene TRBV3-2) to TRBJ2-5; D is possibly TRBD2 (6 bases). Germline lookup yields CDR1 LGHDT and CDR2 YNNKEL (reference sequence). Trimming shortened V by 3 bases and J by 5 bases, and 13 bases separated the two germline ends. The length of the CDR3 is 14 residues. The CDR3 reads CASSQEGPRETQYF. Written as DNA, the CDR3 is TGTGCCAGCAGCCAGGAGGGGCCGCGGGAGACCCAGTACTTC.

The rearrangement links TRBV6-5 to TRBJ1-3; 9 positions agree with TRBD1. CDR3 length: 14 residues. Germline V gene lookup returns CDR1 MNHEY and CDR2 SVGAGI. The J segment lost 4 bases and the V segment lost 5 bases, leaving 3 bases of the junction unmatched. The chain's CDR3 is CASSRQGGGNTIYF. The CDR3 DNA sequence: TGTGCCAGCAGTCGACAGGGGGGCGGAAACACCATATATTTT.

The DNA of the CDR3 is TGTGCCAGCAGTTACGTGGACAGGGACTCACCCCTCCACTTT. Protein product: CASSYVDRDSPLHF. The chain links TRBV6-5 to TRBJ1-6, with 8 bases that match TRBD1. V lost 2 bases to trimming and J lost 10 bases; unmatched junction nucleotides: 4. CDR3 length: 14 residues. Germline V lookup: CDR1 MNHEY, CDR2 SVGAGI.

The V gene is TRBV5-4, the J gene TRBJ1-6, with D perhaps TRBD1 (5 bases). CDR1 is SGHNT and CDR2 is YYREEE in the germline V gene (reference sequence). Trimming took off 4 bases at V and 2 bases at J, with 10 bases between the two ends. The CDR3 has 15 residues. The CDR3 protein is CASSLGRAYNSPLHF. In DNA form, the CDR3 reads TGTGCCAGCAGCCTCGGCAGGGCCTATAATTCACCCCTCCACTTT.

V is TRBV15 and J is TRBJ2-7; the match to TRBD2 covers 11 bases. The CDR3 is 15 amino acids. The V segment lost 2 bases and the J segment 2 bases; nucleotides outside the gene matches: 2. Germline CDR1 is LNHNV and CDR2 is YYDKDF (reference sequence). CDR3 in amino acids: CATSRIAGGPYEQYF. CDR3 in DNA: TGTGCCACCAGCAGAATAGCGGGGGGGCCCTACGAGCAGTACTTC.

The chain carries TRBV10-3 and TRBJ1-1; D not resolved. The CDR3 has 11 amino acids. Trimming left V 7 bases short and J 1 base short, with 4 bases between. The germline gives CDR1 ENHRY, CDR2 SYGVKD. DNA of the CDR3: TGTGCCATCATGAGGAACACTGAAGCTTTCTTT. It yields the protein CAIMRNTEAFF.